One sample yielded the 17 T cell receptor beta chains listed below, sequenced in a study of OX40 agonist ivuxolimab in advanced cancers. TCRdb keeps only in-frame clones here, not all; method: immunoSEQ multiplex PCR. The data show about 64,000 clones, roughly 81% seen once. The source material was CD4+ or CD8+ T cells sorted from blood, sampled in a trial of the OX40 agonist ivuxolimab. Source of these receptors: an adult with an advanced solid tumor such as melanoma, head and neck, liver or kidney cancer.

The rearrangement uses TRBV7-2 and TRBJ2-7, with D perhaps TRBD1 (6 bases). The CDR3 contains 15 residues. CDR1 SGHTA and CDR2 FQGNSA come from the germline V gene. V was clipped by 2 bases and J by 0 bases, with 11 bases between them. CDR3 amino acids: CASSLQQGPSYEQYF. The CDR3 nucleotides read TGTGCCAGCAGCTTACAACAGGGCCCCTCCTACGAGCAGTACTTC.

The chain carries TRBV5-1 and TRBJ2-7; 10 nucleotides match TRBD2. Germline trimming cut 0 bases from V and 3 bases from J; bases unmatched to any gene: 3. This CDR3 spans 15 amino acids. Germline assignment: CDR1 SGHRS and CDR2 YFSETQ. Here the CDR3 DNA reads TGCGCCAGCAGCTTGGAGGCTAGCGGGAGCTACGAGCAGTACTTC. Amino acids: CASSLEASGSYEQYF.

The genes are TRBV2 and TRBJ2-7; D possibly corresponds to TRBD1 (5 bases). V was cut by 4 bases and J by 3 bases, with 13 bases left in between. Germline loops: CDR1 SNHLY, CDR2 FYNNEI. The CDR3 is 14 residues long. CDR3 sequence: CASSVRTLIYEQYF. The CDR3 nucleotides read TGTGCCAGCAGTGTAAGGACACTTATCTACGAGCAGTACTTC.

V usage is TRBV27 and J usage is TRBJ1-5, with 9 bases that match TRBD1. J lost 5 bases, V lost 7 bases, and 12 bases had no gene match. There are 16 residues in the CDR3. Looked up from germline, CDR1 is MNHEY and CDR2 is SMNVEV (reference sequence). The CDR3 sequence: CASNEEGTGMDQPQHF. As DNA, the CDR3 is TGTGCCAGCAACGAGGAGGGGACAGGGATGGATCAGCCCCAGCATTTT.

This clone was counted once. This chain uses TRBV5-4 with TRBJ2-5; a possible D gene is TRBD1 (6 bases). Trimming shortened V by 4 bases and J by 7 bases, and 17 bases separated the two germline ends. This CDR3 has 14 amino acids. Germline values: CDR1 SGHNT, CDR2 YYREEE (reference sequence). The CDR3 coding sequence is TGTGCCAGCAGCCCCACAGGGTTTATTGGGACCCAGTACTTC. Encoded protein: CASSPTGFIGTQYF.

This chain joins TRBV10-3 and TRBJ2-5; weak D call: TRBD1 (5 bases). The assigned J gene may be wrong: the sequence end matches TRBJ2-7 better. Germline lookup yields CDR1 ENHRY and CDR2 SYGVKD. This CDR3 is built from 12 residues. CDR3 sequence: CAISEDSYEQYF. CDR3 sequence (DNA): TGTGCCATCAGTGAAGACAGCTACGAGCAGTACTTC.

V usage is TRBV9 and J usage is TRBJ2-3, with D unclear. The CDR3 totals 14 residues. Trimming stripped 3 bases from V and 6 bases from J, with 14 bases between. Germline V CDR1 and CDR2: SGDLS, YYNGEE. The CDR3 DNA reads as TGTGCCAGCAGCGAGCTTACTGACGGCGATACGCAGTATTTT. This codes for CASSELTDGDTQYF. The full variable domain, its missing parts supplied by reference TRBV9 and TRBJ2-3, is DSGVTQTPKHLITATGQRVTLRCSPRSGDLSVYWYQQSLDQGLQFLIQYYNGEERAKGNILERFSAQQFPDLHSELNLSSLELGDSALYFCASSELTDGDTQYFGPGTRLTVL.

The gene calls are TRBV9 and TRBJ2-6, with a possible D match to TRBD2 (5 bases). V dropped 4 bases and J dropped 0 bases, with 17 bases sitting between them. The germline gives CDR1 SGDLS, CDR2 YYNGEE. There are 18 residues in the CDR3. This CDR3 is CASSSRTEKASGANVLTF. The CDR3 DNA follows: TGTGCCAGCAGCTCCCGGACTGAAAAGGCCTCTGGGGCCAACGTCCTGACTTTC.

The chain has TRBV6-1 and TRBJ1-5; the match to TRBD1 covers 8 bases. This CDR3 region has 15 residues. The junction had 7 bases not matched to a gene; V was cut back by 7 bases and J by 2 bases. Germline V gene data show CDR1 as MNHNS and CDR2 as SASEGT. The CDR3 sequence: CASTGQGLGNQPQHF. CDR3 DNA sequence: TGTGCCAGCACCGGACAGGGTTTGGGCAATCAGCCCCAGCATTTT.

The chain is built from TRBV7-3 and TRBJ2-2, with D perhaps assigned TRBD1 or TRBD2 (5 bases each). Deletions cut 2 bases from V and 7 bases from J, with 8 bases between. This CDR3 comprises 13 residues. CDR1 and CDR2 from the germline V gene are SGHTA and FQGTGA. The DNA for the CDR3 is TGTGCCAGCAGCTTAGTGGGGGTCGGGGAGCTGTTTTTT. Amino acid sequence: CASSLVGVGELFF.

The gene calls are TRBV7-8 and TRBJ2-7; 9 bases map to TRBD1. The CDR3 has 14 amino acids. Per germline, CDR1 SGHVS and CDR2 FQNEAQ. V dropped 5 bases and J dropped 2; count of bases not matched to a gene: 4. The CDR3 sequence is CASSARDRAYEQYF. The CDR3 DNA follows: TGTGCCAGCAGCGCCCGGGACAGGGCCTACGAGCAGTACTTC.

This chain connects TRBV5-1 to TRBJ1-2; 8 nucleotides agree with TRBD1. The V gene end was trimmed by 4 bases and the J gene end by 5 bases; junction bases not matched to a gene: 7. This CDR3 has 14 residues. CDR1 and CDR2 (germline): SGHRS, YFSETQ. In nucleotides, the CDR3 is TGCGCCAGCAGCGGGCCGGGACAGGAGTATGGCTACACCTTC. Encoded protein: CASSGPGQEYGYTF.

This clone was detected only a few times. The chain uses TRBV2 and TRBJ2-3, with TRBD1 identical over 7 bases. V was pared by 6 bases and J by 0 bases, with 3 bases of the junction left unmatched. Germline V gives CDR1 SNHLY, CDR2 FYNNEI. This CDR3 region has 14 residues. As DNA, the CDR3 is TGTGCCAGCAGGAGGGGACAGAGCACAGATACGCAGTATTTT. It yields the protein CASRRGQSTDTQYF.

The J gene is TRBJ1-1, the V gene TRBV7-9, with a tentative D call TRBD1 (5 bases). Germline V CDR1 and CDR2: SEHNR, FQNEAQ (reference sequence). There are 13 residues in the CDR3. Trimming pared 4 bases from V and 1 base from J, leaving 7 bases between. The CDR3 coding sequence is TGTGCCAGCAGCTGGAGGGGGAACACTGAAGCTTTCTTT. Protein sequence: CASSWRGNTEAFF.

The rearrangement links TRBV5-1 to TRBJ2-3; D perhaps matches TRBD2 (6 bases). V was clipped by 4 bases and J by 0 bases, with 9 bases between them. The CDR3 spans 14 residues. Germline V gene data show CDR1 as SGHRS and CDR2 as YFSETQ. The CDR3 bases are TGCGCCAGCAGCCGGGGAGGTAGCACAGATACGCAGTATTTT. Translated: CASSRGGSTDTQYF.

Only a few counts were recorded for this clone. The chain uses TRBV27 and TRBJ2-7, with a weak D call TRBD1 (5 bases). Trimming took 4 bases from V and 4 from J, leaving 14 bases between them. This CDR3 has 14 amino acids. Germline loops: CDR1 MNHEY, CDR2 SMNVEV (reference sequence). Here the CDR3 DNA reads TGTGCCAGCAGTTCGCAGACAGCCGTGTACGAGCAGTACTTC. Translation: CASSSQTAVYEQYF.

The chain is built from TRBV2 and TRBJ2-2; tentatively, D is TRBD1 (8 bases). Germline V gives CDR1 SNHLY, CDR2 FYNNEI. With 8 bases removed from V and 6 bases from J, the gap between germline ends came to 22 bases. The CDR3 has 16 residues. The CDR3 loop reads CASGGADRVFAGELFF. Here the CDR3 DNA reads TGTGCCAGCGGGGGGGCGGACAGGGTGTTCGCCGGGGAGCTGTTTTTT.